This T cell receptor beta chain was captured in a study of T cells after yellow fever vaccination. At the level of the study: Low-cell-number fractions were prepared with SMART-Seq v4 Ultra Low Input.

CDR3 length: 14 amino acids. Germline CDR1 SGHVS, CDR2 FQNEAQ. Trimming took 7 bases from V and 3 from J, leaving 13 bases between them. Production of TCR cDNA was by 5'RACE template switching, which also added a universal primer site and UMIs. TCRdb used MiXCR to reprocess the 5' RACE reads, holding one entry per CDR3 protein. The table shows about 130,000 distinct CDR3 sequences, with roughly 9% occurring only once. The specimen was CD8+ T cells sorted from PBMCs, collected on the day of the yellow fever booster vaccination. This TCR derives from a young man who received the YFV17D yellow fever vaccine. The chain is built from TRBV7-8 and TRBJ1-3; possibly TRBD1 for D (6 bases). Here the CDR3 reads CASTPPGVGNTIYF. DNA of the CDR3: TGTGCCAGCACCCCACCAGGGGTTGGAAACACCATATATTTT.